Shown below are 11 T cell receptor beta chains from a single sample sequenced in a study of cytomegalovirus exposure and HLA in healthy donors. The study ran its PCR with 60 Vbeta and 13 Jbeta primers. Produced via immunoSEQ multiplex PCR; TCRdb's table is partial and in-frame only. The sample has about 130,000 clones; around 83% are singletons. Sample: PBMCs. The receptors were gathered from a man aged 50-59 years in good health and CMV-seronegative.

This clone has only one observation. At one of its ends the junction is not consistent with the germline gene, which may arise from a read error. This sequence joins TRBV7-6 and TRBJ2-5; TRBD2 matches 8 bases. CDR1 SGHVS and CDR2 FNYEAQ come from the germline V gene. The CDR3 is made up of 16 amino acids. The CDR3 loop is CASNLRGGGPAETQYF. CDR3 bases: TGTGCCAGCAACTTAAGGGGCGGGGGGCCAGCAGAGACCCAGTACTTC.

This chain uses TRBV2 with TRBJ1-6; TRBD1 matches at 8 bases. Germline loops: CDR1 SNHLY, CDR2 FYNNEI. This CDR3 is 16 amino acids long. V was clipped by 9 bases and J by 0 bases; unmatched bases: 7. DNA for the CDR3: TGTGCCAGTCGGACAGGGTTAAGCTCCTATAATTCACCCCTCCACTTT. Protein: CASRTGLSSYNSPLHF. The variable domain in full, completed from reference TRBV2 and TRBJ1-6, reads EPEVTQTPSHQVTQMGQEVILRCVPISNHLYFYWYRQILGQKVEFLVSFYNNEISEKSEIFDDQFSVERPDGSNFTLKIRSTKLEDSAMYFCASRTGLSSYNSPLHFGNGTRLTVT.

The gene calls are TRBV6-5 and TRBJ1-6, with 8 bases aligning to TRBD1. Germline lookup yields CDR1 MNHEY and CDR2 SVGAGI. J gave up 8 bases and V 6 bases, and 6 bases lay outside the gene matches. The CDR3 length is 14 residues. The CDR3 sequence: CASSPRGHDSPLHF. Here the CDR3 DNA reads TGTGCCAGCAGCCCCAGGGGGCACGATTCACCCCTCCACTTT.

This chain joins TRBV14 and TRBJ1-2; D unclear. The germline gives CDR1 SGHDN, CDR2 FVKESK. V was cut by 0 bases and J by 2 bases, with 10 bases left in between. CDR3 size: 15 residues. The CDR3 loop reads CASSQDLGRNYGYTF. Here the CDR3 DNA reads TGTGCCAGCAGCCAAGATCTCGGCAGGAACTATGGCTACACCTTC.

The chain recombines TRBV7-2 with TRBJ2-2, with 12 positions matching TRBD2. The ends lost 3 bases at V and 4 bases at J; junction bases unmatched: 3. This CDR3 is 16 amino acids long. CDR1 is SGHTA and CDR2 is FQGNSA in the germline V gene. The CDR3 is CASSFPSGGGTGELFF. CDR3 DNA: TGTGCCAGCAGCTTTCCTAGCGGGGGGGGCACCGGGGAGCTGTTTTTT.

The V gene is TRBV4-3, the J gene TRBJ1-2, with D possibly matching TRBD1 (5 bases). Trimming removed 2 bases from V and 2 bases from J, with 6 bases in between. Per germline, CDR1 LGHNA and CDR2 YSLEER. The CDR3 runs 13 residues. The CDR3 nucleotides are TGCGCCAGCAGCCAAAAGGGGAACTATGGCTACACCTTC. It codes for CASSQKGNYGYTF.

This rearrangement joins TRBV27 to TRBJ2-1; TRBD1 might be the D (6 bases). Per germline, CDR1 MNHEY and CDR2 SMNVEV (reference sequence). With 5 bases removed from V and 7 bases from J, the gap between germline ends came to 6 bases. The CDR3 sequence is 11 residues long. As DNA, the CDR3 is TGTGCCAGCAGTCAGGGGAATGAGCAGTTCTTC. Translating it yields CASSQGNEQFF.

The chain recombines TRBV7-2 with TRBJ1-1, with 7 nucleotides matching TRBD1. The CDR3 loop spans 14 amino acids. V lost 2 bases to trimming and J lost 1 base; unmatched junction nucleotides: 1. CDR1 and CDR2 (germline): SGHTA, FQGNSA. The CDR3 region is CASSLRTGNTEAFF. For the CDR3, the DNA is TGTGCCAGCAGCTTAAGGACAGGGAACACTGAAGCTTTCTTT.

This clone occurred a few times. DNA of the CDR3: TGCAGCGCTCCCTACTATGGCTACACCTTC. Its protein is CSAPYYGYTF. The rearrangement joins TRBV20-1 to TRBJ1-2, with D uncertain. This CDR3 is 10 amino acids long. The germline V gene encodes CDR1 DFQATT and CDR2 SNEGSKA (reference sequence).

J is TRBJ2-7 and V is TRBV5-4; perhaps TRBD1 as D (6 bases). Trimming shortened V by 5 bases and J by 5 bases, and 17 bases separated the two germline ends. The CDR3 runs to 14 residues. In germline, CDR1 is SGHNT, CDR2 YYREEE (reference sequence). CDR3 nucleotides: TGTGCCAGCAGTTCCCCACAGGGAAACGACGAGCAGTACTTC. Amino acid sequence: CASSSPQGNDEQYF.

The J gene is TRBJ2-1, the V gene TRBV5-6; 11 nucleotides agree with TRBD1. This CDR3 has 13 amino acids. Germline CDR1 SGHDT, CDR2 YYEEEE. With V trimmed by 3 bases and J by 14 bases, 7 bases remained unmatched. For the CDR3, the DNA is TGTGCCAGCAGCTCAAGGGACAGGGGGGTTAAGTTCTTC. Protein: CASSSRDRGVKFF.